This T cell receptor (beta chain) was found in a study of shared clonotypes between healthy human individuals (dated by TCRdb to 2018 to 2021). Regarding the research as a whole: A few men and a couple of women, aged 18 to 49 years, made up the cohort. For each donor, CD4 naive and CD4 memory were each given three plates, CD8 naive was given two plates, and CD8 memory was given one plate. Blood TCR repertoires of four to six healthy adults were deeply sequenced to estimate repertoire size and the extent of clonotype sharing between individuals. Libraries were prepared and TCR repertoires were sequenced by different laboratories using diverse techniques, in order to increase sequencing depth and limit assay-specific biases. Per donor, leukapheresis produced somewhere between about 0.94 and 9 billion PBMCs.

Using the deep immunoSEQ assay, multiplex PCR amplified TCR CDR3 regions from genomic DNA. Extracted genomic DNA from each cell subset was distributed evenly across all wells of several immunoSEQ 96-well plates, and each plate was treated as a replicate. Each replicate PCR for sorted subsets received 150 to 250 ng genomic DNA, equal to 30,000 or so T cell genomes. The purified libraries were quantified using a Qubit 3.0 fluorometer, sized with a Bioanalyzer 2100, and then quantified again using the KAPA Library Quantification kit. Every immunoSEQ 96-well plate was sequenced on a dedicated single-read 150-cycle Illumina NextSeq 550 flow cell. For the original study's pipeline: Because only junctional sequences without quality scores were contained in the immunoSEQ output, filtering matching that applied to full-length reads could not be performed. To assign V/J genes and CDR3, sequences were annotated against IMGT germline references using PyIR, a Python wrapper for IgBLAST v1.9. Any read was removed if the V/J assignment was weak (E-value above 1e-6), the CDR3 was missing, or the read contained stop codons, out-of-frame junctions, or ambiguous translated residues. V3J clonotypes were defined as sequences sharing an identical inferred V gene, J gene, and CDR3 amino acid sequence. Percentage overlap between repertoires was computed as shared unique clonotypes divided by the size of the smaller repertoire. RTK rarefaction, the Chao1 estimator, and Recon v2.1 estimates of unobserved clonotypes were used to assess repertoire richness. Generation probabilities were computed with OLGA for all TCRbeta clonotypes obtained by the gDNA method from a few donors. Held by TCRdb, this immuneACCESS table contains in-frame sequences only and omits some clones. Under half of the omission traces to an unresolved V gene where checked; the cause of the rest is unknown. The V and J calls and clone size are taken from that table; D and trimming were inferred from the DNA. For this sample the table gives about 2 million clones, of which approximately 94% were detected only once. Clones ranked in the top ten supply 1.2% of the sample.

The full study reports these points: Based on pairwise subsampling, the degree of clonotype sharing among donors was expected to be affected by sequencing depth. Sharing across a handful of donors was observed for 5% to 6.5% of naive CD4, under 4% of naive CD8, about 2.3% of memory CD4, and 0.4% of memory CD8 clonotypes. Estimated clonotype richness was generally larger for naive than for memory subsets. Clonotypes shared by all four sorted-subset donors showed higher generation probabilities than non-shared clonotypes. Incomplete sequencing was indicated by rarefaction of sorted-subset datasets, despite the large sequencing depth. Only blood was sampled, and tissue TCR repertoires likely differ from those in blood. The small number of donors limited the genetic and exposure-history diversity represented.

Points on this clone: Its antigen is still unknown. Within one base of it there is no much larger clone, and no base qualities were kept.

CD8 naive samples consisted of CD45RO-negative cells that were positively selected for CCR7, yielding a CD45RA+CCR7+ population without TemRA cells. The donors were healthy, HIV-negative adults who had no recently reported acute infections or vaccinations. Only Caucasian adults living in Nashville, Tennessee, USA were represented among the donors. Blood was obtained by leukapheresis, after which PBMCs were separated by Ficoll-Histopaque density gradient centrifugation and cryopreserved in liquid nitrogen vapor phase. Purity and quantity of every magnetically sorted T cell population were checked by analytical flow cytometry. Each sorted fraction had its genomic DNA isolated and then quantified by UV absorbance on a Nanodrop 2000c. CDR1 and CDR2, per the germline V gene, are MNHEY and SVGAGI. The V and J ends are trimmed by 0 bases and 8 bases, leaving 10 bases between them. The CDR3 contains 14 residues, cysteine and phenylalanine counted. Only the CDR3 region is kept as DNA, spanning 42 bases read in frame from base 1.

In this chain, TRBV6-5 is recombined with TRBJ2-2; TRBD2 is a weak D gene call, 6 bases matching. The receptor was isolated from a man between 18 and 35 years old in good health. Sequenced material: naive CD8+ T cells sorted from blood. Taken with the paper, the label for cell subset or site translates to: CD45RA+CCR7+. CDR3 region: CASSYSLAGGELFF. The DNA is TGTGCCAGCAGTTACTCGCTGGCGGGAGGGGAGCTGTTTTTT.